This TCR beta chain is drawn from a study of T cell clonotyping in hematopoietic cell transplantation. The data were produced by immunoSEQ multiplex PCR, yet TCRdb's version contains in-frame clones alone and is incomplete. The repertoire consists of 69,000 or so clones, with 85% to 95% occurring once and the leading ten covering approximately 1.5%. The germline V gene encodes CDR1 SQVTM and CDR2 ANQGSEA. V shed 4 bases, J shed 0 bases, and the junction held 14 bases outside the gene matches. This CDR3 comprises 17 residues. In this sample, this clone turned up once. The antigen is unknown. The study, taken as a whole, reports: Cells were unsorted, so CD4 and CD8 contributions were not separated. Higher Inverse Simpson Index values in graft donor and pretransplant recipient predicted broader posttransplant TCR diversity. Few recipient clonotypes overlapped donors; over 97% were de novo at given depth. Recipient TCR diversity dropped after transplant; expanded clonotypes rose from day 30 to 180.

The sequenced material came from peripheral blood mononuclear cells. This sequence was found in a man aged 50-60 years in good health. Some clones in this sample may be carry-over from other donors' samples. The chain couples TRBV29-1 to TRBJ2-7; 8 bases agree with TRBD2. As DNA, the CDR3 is TGCAGCGTTGTACGTCGGGGGGGGGAACAACTCTCCTACGAGCAGTACTTC. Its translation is CSVVRRGGEQLSYEQYF.